A single TCR beta chain is shown here with its context. Participants, roughly 18 to 90 years old, spanned fewer than 25 US areas. Method: immunoSEQ multiplex PCR; TCRdb's copy keeps in-frame clones and lacks some. The sample has a few hundred thousand clones, more than 75% seen once. The data were taken from a study of blood T cell repertoires in COVID-19. At the level of the study: The cDNA or gDNA used as material had been derived from T cells, B-cell-depleted T cells, or PBMCs.

V trimming: 6 bases; J trimming: 6 bases; junction bases outside the gene matches: 9. CDR1 SNHLY and CDR2 FYNNEI come from the germline V gene. This CDR3 spans 15 amino acids. The sample comprised PBMCs or T cells enriched from blood (not recorded which). This chain links TRBV2 with TRBJ1-5, with 9 bases identical to TRBD1. This TCR came from a woman younger than 30 who had recovered from COVID-19. Here the CDR3 reads CASRARTGEIQPQHF. The CDR3 DNA reads TGTGCCAGCAGGGCGCGGACAGGGGAAATTCAGCCCCAGCATTTT.